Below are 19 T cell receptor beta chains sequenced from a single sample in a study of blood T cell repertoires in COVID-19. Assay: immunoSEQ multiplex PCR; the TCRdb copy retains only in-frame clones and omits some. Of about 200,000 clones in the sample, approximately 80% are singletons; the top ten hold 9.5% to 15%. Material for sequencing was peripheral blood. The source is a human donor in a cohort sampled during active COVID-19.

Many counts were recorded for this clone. The CDR3 reads CASSQMPGEYTEAFF. The CDR3 DNA sequence: TGCGCCAGCAGCCAGATGCCGGGGGAGTACACTGAAGCTTTCTTT. The genes are TRBV4-1 and TRBJ1-1; D is possibly TRBD1 (5 bases). Germline-derived CDR1 and CDR2 are MGHRA and YSYEKL. CDR3 size: 15 residues. V was clipped by 3 bases and J by 3 bases, with 14 bases between them.

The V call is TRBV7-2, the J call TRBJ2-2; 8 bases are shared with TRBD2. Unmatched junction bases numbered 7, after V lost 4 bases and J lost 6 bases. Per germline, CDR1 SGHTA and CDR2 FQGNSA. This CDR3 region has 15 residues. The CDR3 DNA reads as TGTGCCAGCAGCTCCTGGACTAGCTCTCCCGGGGAGCTGTTTTTT. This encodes CASSSWTSSPGELFF.

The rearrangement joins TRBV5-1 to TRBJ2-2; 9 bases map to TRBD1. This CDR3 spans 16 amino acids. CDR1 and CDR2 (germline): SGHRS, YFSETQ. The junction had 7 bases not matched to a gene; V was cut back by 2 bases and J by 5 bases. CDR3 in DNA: TGCGCCAGCAGCTTCCGAGACAGGGGGTCTACCGGGGAGCTGTTTTTT. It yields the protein CASSFRDRGSTGELFF.

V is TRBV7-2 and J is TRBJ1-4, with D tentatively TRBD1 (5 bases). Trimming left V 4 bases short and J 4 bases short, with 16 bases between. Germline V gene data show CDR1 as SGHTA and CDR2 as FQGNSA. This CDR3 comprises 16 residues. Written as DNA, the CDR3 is TGTGCCAGCAGCTCCCCTATGGGAGGGGTTAATGAAAAACTGTTTTTT. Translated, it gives CASSSPMGGVNEKLFF.

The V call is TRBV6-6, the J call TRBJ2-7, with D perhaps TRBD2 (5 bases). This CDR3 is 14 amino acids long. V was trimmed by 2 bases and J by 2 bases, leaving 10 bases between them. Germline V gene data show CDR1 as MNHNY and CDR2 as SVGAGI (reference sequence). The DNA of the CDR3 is TGTGCCAGCAGTTACGAGGGCGGAACCTACGAGCAGTACTTC. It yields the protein CASSYEGGTYEQYF.

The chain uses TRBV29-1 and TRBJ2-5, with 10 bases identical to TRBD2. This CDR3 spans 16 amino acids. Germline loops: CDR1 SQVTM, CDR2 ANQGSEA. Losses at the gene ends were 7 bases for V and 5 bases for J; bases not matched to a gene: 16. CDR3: CSAEGGPSGSRETQYF. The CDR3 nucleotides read TGCAGCGCTGAGGGAGGGCCTAGCGGGAGTCGCGAGACCCAGTACTTC.

CDR3 in DNA: TGTGCCAGCAGCCTCCGGAGGACGGGAGCCTACAATGAGCAGTTCTTC. It is translated as CASSLRRTGAYNEQFF. The chain combines TRBV3-1 (or the pseudogene TRBV3-2) with TRBJ2-1, with D perhaps matching TRBD2 (6 bases). From germline, CDR1 is LGHDT and CDR2 YNNKEL (reference sequence). The germline V and J ends were trimmed by 4 bases and 2 bases, with 15 bases remaining between them. This CDR3 has 16 residues.

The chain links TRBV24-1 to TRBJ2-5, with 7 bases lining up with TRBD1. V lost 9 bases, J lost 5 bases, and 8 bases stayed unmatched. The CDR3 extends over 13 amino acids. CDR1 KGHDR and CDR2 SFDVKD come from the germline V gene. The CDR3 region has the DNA TGTGCCACCGCCAAAACAGGGGTCGAGACCCAGTACTTC. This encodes CATAKTGVETQYF.

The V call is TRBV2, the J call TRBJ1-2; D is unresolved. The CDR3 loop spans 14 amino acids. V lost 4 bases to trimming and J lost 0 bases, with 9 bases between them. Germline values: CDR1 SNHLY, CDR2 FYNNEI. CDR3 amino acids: CASSVVAANYGYTF. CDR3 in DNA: TGTGCCAGCAGTGTCGTCGCAGCTAACTATGGCTACACCTTC.

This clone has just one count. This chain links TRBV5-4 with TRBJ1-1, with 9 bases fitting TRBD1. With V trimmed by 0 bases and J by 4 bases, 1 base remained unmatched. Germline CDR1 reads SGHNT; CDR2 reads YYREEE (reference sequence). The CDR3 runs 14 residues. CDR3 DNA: TGTGCCAGCAGCTTGGGGGACAGGGTCACTGAAGCTTTCTTT. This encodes CASSLGDRVTEAFF.

CDR3 nucleotides: TGTGCCAGCAGGAACGAGGGCGGGACCTACGAGCAGTACTTC. It encodes CASRNEGGTYEQYF. This chain uses TRBV2 with TRBJ2-7, with D possibly TRBD2 on 6 matching bases. Trimming cost V 6 bases and J 2 bases, with 14 bases left between them. CDR3 length equals 14 residues. Germline V gene lookup returns CDR1 SNHLY and CDR2 FYNNEI.

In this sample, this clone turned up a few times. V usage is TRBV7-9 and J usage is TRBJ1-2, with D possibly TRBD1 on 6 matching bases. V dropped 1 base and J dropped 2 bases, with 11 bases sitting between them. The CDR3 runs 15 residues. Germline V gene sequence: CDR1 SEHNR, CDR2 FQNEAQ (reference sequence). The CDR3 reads CASSLDTGLNYGYTF. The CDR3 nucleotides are TGTGCCAGCAGCTTAGATACAGGGCTAAACTATGGCTACACCTTC. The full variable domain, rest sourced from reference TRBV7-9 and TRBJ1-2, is DTGVSQNPRHKITKRGQNVTFRCDPISEHNRLYWYRQTLGQGPEFLTYFQNEAQLEKSRLLSDRFSAERPKGSFSTLEIQRTEQGDSAMYLCASSLDTGLNYGYTFGSGTRLTVV.

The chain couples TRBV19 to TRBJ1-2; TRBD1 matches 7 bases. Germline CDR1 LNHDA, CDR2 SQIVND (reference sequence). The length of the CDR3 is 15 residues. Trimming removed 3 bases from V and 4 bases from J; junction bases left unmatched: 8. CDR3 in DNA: TGTGCCAGTAGTATTGCTGGGACAGTACCCTATGGCTACACCTTC. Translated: CASSIAGTVPYGYTF.

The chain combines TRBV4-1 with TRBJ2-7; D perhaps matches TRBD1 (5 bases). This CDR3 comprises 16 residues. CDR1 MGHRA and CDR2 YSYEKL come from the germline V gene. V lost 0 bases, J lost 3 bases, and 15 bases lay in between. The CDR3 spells CASSQDLSRTLYEQYF. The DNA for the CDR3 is TGCGCCAGCAGCCAAGATCTGTCCCGGACACTCTACGAGCAGTACTTC.

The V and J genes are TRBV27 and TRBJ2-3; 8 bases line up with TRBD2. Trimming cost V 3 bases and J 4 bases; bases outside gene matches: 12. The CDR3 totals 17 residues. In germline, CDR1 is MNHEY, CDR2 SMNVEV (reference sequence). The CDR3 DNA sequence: TGTGCCAGCAGTTTTCAACGGGGGGGGGAGTCCCCAGATACGCAGTATTTT. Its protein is CASSFQRGGESPDTQYF.

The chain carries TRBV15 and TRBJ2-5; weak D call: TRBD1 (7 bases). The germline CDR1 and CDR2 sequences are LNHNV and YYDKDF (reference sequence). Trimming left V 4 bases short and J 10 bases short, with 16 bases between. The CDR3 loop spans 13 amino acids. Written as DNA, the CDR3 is TGTGCCACCAGCAAACGACCTCAGGGGGGCCAGTACTTC. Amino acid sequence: CATSKRPQGGQYF.

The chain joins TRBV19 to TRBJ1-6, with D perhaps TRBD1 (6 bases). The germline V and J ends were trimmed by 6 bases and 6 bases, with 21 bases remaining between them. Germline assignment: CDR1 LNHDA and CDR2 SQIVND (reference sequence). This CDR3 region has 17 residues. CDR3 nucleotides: TGTGCCAGTAGAAAAATCTGGACAGCCCAGGCTAATTCACCCCTCCACTTT. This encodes CASRKIWTAQANSPLHF.

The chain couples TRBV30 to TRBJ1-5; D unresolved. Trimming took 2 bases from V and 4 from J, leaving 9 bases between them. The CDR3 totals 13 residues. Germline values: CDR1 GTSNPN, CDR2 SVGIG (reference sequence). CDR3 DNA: TGTGCCTGGAGTAACAGTGAAAATCAGCCCCAGCATTTT. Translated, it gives CAWSNSENQPQHF.

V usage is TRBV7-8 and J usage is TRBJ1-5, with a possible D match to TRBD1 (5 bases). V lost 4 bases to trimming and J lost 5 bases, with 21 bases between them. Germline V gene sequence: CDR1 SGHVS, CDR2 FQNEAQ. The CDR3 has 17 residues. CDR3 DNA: TGTGCCAGCAGCTCACAATCGGGGGTGAGTCGGGATCAGCCCCAGCATTTT. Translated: CASSSQSGVSRDQPQHF.